What follows is one TCR beta chain and its context. Its recognized antigen is unknown. This may be a read error: a much more frequent sequence differs by one nucleotide. The TCR beta CDR3 region was amplified with a multiplex PCR system whose first round ran for approximately 10 cycles using 32 V-gene forward primers and 13 J-gene reverse primers. A QIAGEN Multiplex PCR Kit was used for first-round PCR, and the primer sequences were filed in Chinese patent CN105087789A. In a second PCR round, Illumina universal primers were added with the Phusion High-Fidelity PCR Kit. TCR libraries were paired-end sequenced at 151 bp read length on the Illumina HiSeq X Ten platform. On the study's bioinformatics: Reads without multiplex PCR primers were removed using Cutadapt, read pairs were merged using PEAR, and CDR3 regions were called using MiXCR with default settings. Shannon entropy measured repertoire diversity, while clonality was calculated as one minus the Shannon entropy divided by the ln of the count of productive unique sequences. Clonotypes at a frequency of at least 0.5% were defined as dominant or high-frequency T-cell clones. TCRdb reprocessing: public reads trimmed at Q25 with fastp, clones called with MiXCR, in-frame beta chains kept. Every CDR3 protein is listed once, alongside the most common genes and DNA of its rows. TCRdb's processing, not the authors', yielded these V and J calls. Within this sample are some 12,000 distinct CDR3 sequences, with 25% to 30% of them counted one time only. The top ten constitute 10% to 15% of the sample.

This sample was included in a study of immune heterogeneity within non-small cell lung tumors (dated by TCRdb to 2017 to 2018). Study-level background: By histology, the tumors were several squamous cell carcinomas, over eight non-squamous carcinomas and 1 tumor not otherwise specified. To examine intratumoral immune heterogeneity, the study used whole-exome sequencing, RNA-seq and TCR beta repertoire sequencing on multiple spatially distinct regions of each NSCLC tumor. TCR repertoires were analyzed from some 59 tumor loci of roughly 14 patients, whereas transcriptome data were available for only 40 or so loci from some twelve patients. Neoantigen binding to each patient's HLA alleles was predicted with netMHCpan-3.0 for mutant peptides of 8 to 11 amino acids. On the study overall, not on this receptor specifically: For the most part, high-frequency TCR beta clonotypes differed from one individual patient to another. Local tumor mutational burden and local T-cell repertoire clonality had a statistically significant but moderate positive correlation (R around 0.35). Within a given patient, the same dominant CDR3B clonotypes showed up repeatedly across loci, although different tumor locations also carried unique high-frequency clones.

The CDR3 sequence holds 11 residues, the cysteine and phenylalanine included. Solely the CDR3 DNA is kept, with 33 bases framed from the first base. Between the V and J ends, shortened by 4 bases and 7 bases respectively, the junction contains 6 bases. The germline V gene encodes CDR1 MGHDK and CDR2 SYGVNS. For the TCR template, genomic DNA was extracted from bulk tumor tissue, and approximately 640 ng of gDNA was amplified for each sample. During surgery, multiple biopsies were taken from each primary tumor, with sampling sites spaced as far apart as possible within the tumor mass. Patients in the study cohort, which was described as untreated, were newly diagnosed NSCLC cases going through curative surgery. Donors were roughly 15 newly diagnosed non-small cell lung cancer patients undergoing surgery with curative intent. Two independent pathologists reviewed the resected tumor masses. Sequencing was performed only on DNA and RNA samples of high quality.

The clonotype originates from a man in his fifties with non-small cell lung cancer. Material for sequencing was lung tumor tissue. The V and J segments used are TRBV25-1 and TRBJ2-3; no D segment can be confidently identified. The CDR3 protein is CASSVTYTQYF. Here is the DNA: TGTGCCAGCAGTGTAACCTATACGCAGTATTTT.